This entry lists 16 T cell receptor beta chains sequenced from one sample in a study of T cells in Graves' hyperthyroidism and ophthalmopathy. Amplification of TCR beta CDR3 regions used RNA as the template. The HTBI primer set drove a first-round RT-PCR of the TCR CDR3. Via MiXCR, TCRdb re-called the multiplex PCR reads, giving one row per CDR3 protein. The sample consists of 550,000 to 800,000 distinct CDR3 sequences, 17% of them appearing once. The source material was blood. Receptors were obtained from a man aged 50-59 years with Graves' hyperthyroidism.

This clonotype has at least ten counts. V is TRBV6-2 or TRBV6-3 and J is TRBJ2-7, with D possibly TRBD2 on 6 matching bases. This CDR3 has 15 amino acids. Between the trimmed V and J ends, which lost 0 bases and 1 base, there was a span of 10 bases. Germline CDR1 reads MNHEY; CDR2 reads SVGEGT. The CDR3, as DNA: TGTGCCAGCAGTTACTCGTCGGGAGCTTCCTACGAGCAGTACTTC. Encoded protein: CASSYSSGASYEQYF.

Note on this clonotype: With a much larger clone just one base away, this may be a read error. The chain links TRBV19 to TRBJ2-7, with 10 bases matching TRBD2. The germline V gene encodes CDR1 LNHDA and CDR2 SQIVND (reference sequence). The CDR3 consists of 15 residues. This CDR3 reads CAGSISAGGSYEQYF. As DNA, the CDR3 is TGTGCCGGTAGTATATCAGCGGGAGGGTCTTACGAGCAGTACTTC.

This clonotype showed up many times. This chain links TRBV27 with TRBJ1-2; D is possibly TRBD1 (6 bases). The CDR3 extends over 15 amino acids. Trimming cost V 5 bases and J 6 bases, with 19 bases left between them. CDR1 MNHEY and CDR2 SMNVEV come from the germline V gene (reference sequence). The CDR3 DNA reads as TGTGCCAGCAGTGCCGCGGTGGGGGCCGCGGATGGCTACACCTTC. Residues: CASSAAVGAADGYTF.

This clonotype was counted ten times or more. This chain connects TRBV7-2 to TRBJ2-7; D unresolved. The germline V gene has CDR1 SGHTA and CDR2 FQGNSA. Trimming took off 2 bases at V and 4 bases at J, with 12 bases between the two ends. CDR3 length equals 14 residues. CDR3 nucleotides: TGTGCCAGCAGCTTATCCCGAGATACTTACGAGCAGTACTTC. Translated, it gives CASSLSRDTYEQYF.

This clonotype was observed at least ten times. J is TRBJ2-6 and V is TRBV19; D not resolved. The V end lost 5 bases, the J end lost 0 bases, and 14 bases lay between the germline ends. Germline V gene sequence: CDR1 LNHDA, CDR2 SQIVND (reference sequence). The CDR3 is made up of 17 amino acids. The CDR3 nucleotides read TGTGCCAGTAGTCCCCTGATGGCTCCCTCTGGGGCCAACGTCCTGACTTTC. It codes for CASSPLMAPSGANVLTF.

The chain combines TRBV6-2 or TRBV6-3 with TRBJ2-2; 9 bases match TRBD1. J gave up 6 bases and V 7 bases, and 6 bases lay outside the gene matches. The CDR3 length is 14 residues. The germline V gene encodes CDR1 MNHEY and CDR2 SVGEGT. In DNA, the CDR3 is TGTGCCAGCACCGGGACAGGGTTCCCCGGGGAGCTGTTTTTT. Its translation is CASTGTGFPGELFF.

Worth noting for this clonotype: A read error may explain this, as a much larger clone is one base away. The gene calls are TRBV7-2 and TRBJ2-7; 7 nucleotides match TRBD2. Germline trimming cut 4 bases from V and 0 bases from J; bases unmatched to any gene: 3. Germline CDR1 is SGHTA and CDR2 is FQGNSA. The CDR3 extends over 14 amino acids. This CDR3 is CASSWGEGSYEQYF. The CDR3 nucleotides are TGTGCCAGCAGCTGGGGGGAGGGCTCCTACGAGCAGTACTTC.

This clonotype came up many times. The chain has TRBV19 and TRBJ2-7, with 9 bases that match TRBD1. CDR3 length: 15 amino acids. The germline V gene encodes CDR1 LNHDA and CDR2 SQIVND (reference sequence). Trimming took 5 bases from V and 4 from J; bases not matched to a gene: 9. The CDR3 sequence: CASSSYGTGSYEQYF. CDR3 bases: TGTGCCAGTAGTTCCTACGGGACAGGGTCGTACGAGCAGTACTTC. The full variable domain, completed using reference TRBV19 and TRBJ2-7, is DGGITQSPKYLFRKEGQNVTLSCEQNLNHDAMYWYRQDPGQGLRLIYYSQIVNDFQKGDIAEGYSVSREKKESFPLTVTSAQKNPTAFYLCASSSYGTGSYEQYFGPGTRLTVT.

The table lists this clonotype with a few counts. The rearrangement uses TRBV3-1 and TRBJ1-6, with D unclear. V was cut by 3 bases and J by 7 bases, with 16 bases left in between. Germline-derived CDR1 and CDR2 are LGHDT and YNNKEL (reference sequence). The length of the CDR3 is 16 residues. This CDR3 reads CASSQVVGSHNSPLHF. The CDR3 DNA sequence: TGTGCCAGCAGCCAGGTGGTTGGCAGCCACAATTCACCCCTCCACTTT.

J is TRBJ1-1 and V is TRBV6-1; tentative D call: TRBD1 (6 bases). The ends were cut back, 6 bases at V and 3 bases at J, with 23 bases in the middle. CDR1 and CDR2 (germline): MNHNS, SASEGT. The length of the CDR3 is 17 residues. In nucleotides, the CDR3 is TGTGCCAGCAGACCCGGGTGGGGGGCGCGTTTGGACACTGAAGCTTTCTTT. Encoded protein: CASRPGWGARLDTEAFF.

This clonotype was detected many times. The CDR3 bases are TGTGCCAGCAGCCCCGGGACAGGGGCCCCCTACAATGAGCAGTTCTTC. This codes for CASSPGTGAPYNEQFF. V gene TRBV2 combines with J gene TRBJ2-1, with 10 bases aligning to TRBD1. V shed 6 bases and J 2 bases; nucleotides not matched to a gene: 7. The CDR3 runs 16 residues. Germline CDR1 SNHLY, CDR2 FYNNEI. The whole variable domain, filled in from reference TRBV2 and TRBJ2-1, reads EPEVTQTPSHQVTQMGQEVILRCVPISNHLYFYWYRQILGQKVEFLVSFYNNEISEKSEIFDDQFSVERPDGSNFTLKIRSTKLEDSAMYFCASSPGTGAPYNEQFFGPGTRLTVL.

This clonotype was observed many times. This rearrangement joins TRBV7-2 to TRBJ2-7, with D possibly matching TRBD2 (6 bases). CDR3 length equals 13 residues. Germline V gene sequence: CDR1 SGHTA, CDR2 FQGNSA. Trimming took 3 bases from V and 5 from J, leaving 11 bases between them. As DNA, the CDR3 is TGTGCCAGCAGCTTCGGACTAACGGACGAGCAGTACTTC. Amino acid sequence: CASSFGLTDEQYF.

This clonotype was seen at least ten times. The chain has TRBV28 and TRBJ2-3; D is perhaps TRBD2 (6 bases). The CDR3 totals 14 residues. CDR1 and CDR2 (germline): MDHEN, SYDVKM. V lost 3 bases, J lost 2 bases, and 9 bases lay in between. DNA of the CDR3: TGTGCCAGCAGTTTGCGGGGCCCCACAGATACGCAGTATTTT. Translating it yields CASSLRGPTDTQYF.

This clonotype was counted at least ten times. The CDR3 coding sequence is TGTGCCAGTAGCAGACAGTCCTTGGGGACCCAGTACTTC. Translated: CASSRQSLGTQYF. This sequence joins TRBV19 and TRBJ2-5; the D gene is possibly TRBD1 (5 bases). The germline V gene encodes CDR1 LNHDA and CDR2 SQIVND (reference sequence). V shed 6 bases and J shed 7 bases, with 15 bases lying between them. The CDR3 contains 13 residues. Full variable domain (remainder filled in from reference TRBV19 and TRBJ2-5): DGGITQSPKYLFRKEGQNVTLSCEQNLNHDAMYWYRQDPGQGLRLIYYSQIVNDFQKGDIAEGYSVSREKKESFPLTVTSAQKNPTAFYLCASSRQSLGTQYFGPGTRLLVL.

In its sample, this clonotype was seen many times. The genes are TRBV7-3 and TRBJ1-1; weak D call: TRBD1 (5 bases). CDR3 size: 16 residues. V dropped 1 base and J dropped 1 base, with 13 bases sitting between them. The germline V gene encodes CDR1 SGHTA and CDR2 FQGTGA. The CDR3 loop reads CASSLIGGIENTEAFF. The CDR3 DNA is TGTGCCAGCAGCTTAATCGGGGGGATAGAGAACACTGAAGCTTTCTTT.

The table lists this clonotype with many counts. The rearrangement uses TRBV27 and TRBJ1-6; possibly TRBD1 for D (5 bases). Germline V gene sequence: CDR1 MNHEY, CDR2 SMNVEV (reference sequence). Trimming removed 5 bases from V and 4 bases from J, with 6 bases in between. CDR3 length equals 13 residues. The CDR3 nucleotides read TGTGCCAGCAGTGGGGCTTATAATTCACCCCTCCACTTT. Translating it yields CASSGAYNSPLHF.